The next 10 T cell receptor beta chains were all read from a single sample in a study of shared clonotypes between healthy human individuals. TCRdb's table, derived via immunoSEQ multiplex PCR, lists solely in-frame clones and lacks some. Here the sample spans approximately 500,000 clones, 79% being singletons. Sequencing input: PBMCs. Every receptor here comes from a woman aged 35 to 49 in good health. Some clones in this sample may be carry-over from other donors' samples.

The gene calls are TRBV7-8 and TRBJ2-7, with D uncertain. The CDR3 sequence is 17 residues long. Deletions cut 1 base from V and 2 bases from J, with 18 bases between. Germline assignment: CDR1 SGHVS and CDR2 FQNEAQ. The CDR3 bases are TGTGCCAGCAGCTTAGAGTGGGCAGACAATACCCCCTACGAGCAGTACTTC. It encodes CASSLEWADNTPYEQYF.

The chain links TRBV5-5 to TRBJ2-7, with 10 bases matching TRBD2. CDR3 length: 15 residues. Germline V gene data show CDR1 as SGHKS and CDR2 as YYEKEE (reference sequence). Losses at the gene ends were 3 bases for V and 4 bases for J; bases not matched to a gene: 7. The CDR3 reads CASSSSGTSAYEQYF. CDR3 in DNA: TGTGCCAGCAGCTCATCCGGGACTAGCGCATACGAGCAGTACTTC. The whole variable domain, filled in from reference TRBV5-5 and TRBJ2-7, reads DAGVTQSPTHLIKTRGQQVTLRCSPISGHKSVSWYQQVLGQGPQFIFQYYEKEERGRGNFPDRFSARQFPNYSSELNVNALLLGDSALYLCASSSSGTSAYEQYFGPGTRLTVT.

The chain joins TRBV28 to TRBJ1-5; unclear D gene. CDR1 is MDHEN and CDR2 is SYDVKM in the germline V gene. The CDR3 runs 12 residues. V shed 10 bases and J shed 0 bases, with 7 bases lying between them. CDR3 nucleotides: TGTGCCACGGCCGTTAGCAATCAGCCCCAGCATTTT. Amino acid sequence: CATAVSNQPQHF.

J is TRBJ2-1 and V is TRBV27, with D unclear. Trimming removed 2 bases at V and 6 bases at J, with 14 bases between. CDR3 length: 15 residues. Germline V lookup: CDR1 MNHEY, CDR2 SMNVEV (reference sequence). CDR3 protein: CASSLLSARRNEQFF. In DNA, the CDR3 is TGTGCCAGCAGTTTACTCTCTGCTAGGCGCAATGAGCAGTTCTTC.

The V gene is TRBV4-1, the J gene TRBJ2-4; 10 bases are a match to TRBD2. This CDR3 has 16 amino acids. The J segment lost 3 bases and the V segment lost 2 bases, leaving 4 bases of the junction unmatched. Germline values: CDR1 MGHRA, CDR2 YSYEKL. The CDR3 coding sequence is TGCGCCAGCAGCCAACCGCTAGCGGGGGACAAAAACATTCAGTACTTC. Translated: CASSQPLAGDKNIQYF.

This chain joins TRBV4-3 and TRBJ2-3; no clear D. Trimming took 1 base from V and 0 from J, leaving 11 bases between them. CDR1 LGHNA and CDR2 YSLEER come from the germline V gene. CDR3 size: 16 residues. The CDR3 reads CASSQGAATSTDTQYF. The CDR3 bases are TGCGCCAGCAGCCAAGGGGCAGCAACTAGCACAGATACGCAGTATTTT.

CDR3 region: CASSARLAEGEQYF. The CDR3 DNA reads TGTGCCAGCAGCGCACGACTAGCAGAGGGCGAGCAGTACTTC. The chain uses TRBV7-6 and TRBJ2-7; 7 nucleotides line up with TRBD2. The CDR3 is 14 residues long. Per the germline V gene, CDR1 is SGHVS and CDR2 is FNYEAQ. Trimming cost V 5 bases and J 6 bases; bases outside gene matches: 10.

The chain is built from TRBV6-5 and TRBJ1-1; unclear D gene. This CDR3 has 12 amino acids. Germline V gene lookup returns CDR1 MNHEY and CDR2 SVGAGI. V was shortened by 8 bases and J by 4 bases, with 11 bases between the two germline ends. The CDR3 DNA is TGTGCCAGCGGGAGACACCGCACTGAAGCTTTCTTT. Its translation is CASGRHRTEAFF.

This clone was counted between two and nine times. The chain recombines TRBV7-9 with TRBJ1-1; D perhaps matches TRBD1 (6 bases). CDR3 length: 13 amino acids. Germline lookup yields CDR1 SEHNR and CDR2 FQNEAQ (reference sequence). The V end was cut by 4 bases, the J end by 5 bases, with 11 bases between. The CDR3 DNA reads TGTGCCAGCAGCTCCACGCAGGGGACTGAAGCTTTCTTT. Protein product: CASSSTQGTEAFF.

The chain is built from TRBV5-1 and TRBJ1-4, with 7 bases lining up with TRBD1. Germline V gene sequence: CDR1 SGHRS, CDR2 YFSETQ. This CDR3 comprises 16 residues. Trimming took 4 bases from V and 10 from J; bases not matched to a gene: 16. The CDR3 bases are TGCGCCAGCAGCCGGGACAGCCCCGTGGAAGAGGGAAAACTGTTTTTT. Protein product: CASSRDSPVEEGKLFF.